These T cell receptor beta chains were read from a single sample in a study of PD-1 blockade in classical Hodgkin lymphoma. Produced via immunoSEQ multiplex PCR; TCRdb's table is partial and in-frame only. Among approximately 45,000 clones listed, roughly 65% were seen once. Specimen: peripheral blood mononuclear cells (PBMCs), collected before the fourth cycle of nivolumab. Every receptor here comes from a human donor with classical Hodgkin lymphoma. CDR3s include the opening cysteine and the closing phenylalanine or tryptophan. D genes are given only for firm matches. The size field is filled for only some rows; it gives once, few, many or a size class.

size: .
V: TRBV19
J: TRBJ1-5
D: .
CDR3: CASSIDSASNQPQHF
DNA: TGTGCCAGTAGTATAGATAGCGCTAGCAATCAGCCCCAGCATTTT

size: .
V: TRBV5-1
J: TRBJ2-2
D: .
CDR3: CASRTGTRNTGELFF
DNA: TGCGCCAGCAGAACCGGGACTCGGAACACCGGGGAGCTGTTTTTT

size: .
V: TRBV6-5
J: TRBJ2-1
D: .
CDR3: CASSYASRSYNEQFF
DNA: TGTGCCAGCAGTTACGCGTCCCGCTCCTACAATGAGCAGTTCTTC

size: .
V: TRBV19
J: TRBJ2-7
D: TRBD1
CDR3: CASRDPGQSSYEQYF
DNA: TGTGCCAGTAGAGATCCGGGACAGAGCTCCTACGAGCAGTACTTC

size: once
V: TRBV11-2
J: TRBJ2-7
D: .
CDR3: CASSLQGQVSYEQYF
DNA: TGTGCCAGCAGCTTACAGGGGCAGGTCTCCTACGAGCAGTACTTC

size: .
V: TRBV30
J: TRBJ2-7
D: TRBD1
CDR3: CARDRGQGPYEQYF
DNA: TGTGCCCGAGATCGGGGACAGGGACCTTACGAGCAGTACTTC

size: medium-sized
V: TRBV4-3
J: TRBJ2-7
D: TRBD1
CDR3: CASSQGKQGEGEQYF
DNA: TGCGCCAGCAGCCAAGGTAAGCAGGGGGAAGGCGAGCAGTACTTC

size: .
V: TRBV7-2
J: TRBJ2-7
D: .
CDR3: CASSTETGNSYEQYF
DNA: TGTGCCAGCAGCACCGAAACAGGGAACTCCTACGAGCAGTACTTC

size: .
V: TRBV30
J: TRBJ2-3
D: .
CDR3: CASALGGATDTQYF
DNA: TGTGCCTCTGCTCTGGGGGGGGCAACAGATACGCAGTATTTT

size: medium-sized
V: TRBV28
J: TRBJ1-3
D: .
CDR3: CASSVRNTIYF
DNA: TGTGCCAGCAGTGTTCGAAACACCATATATTTT

size: few
V: TRBV7-2
J: TRBJ2-5
D: TRBD2
CDR3: CASSLVGAGGGETQYF
DNA: TGTGCCAGCAGCTTAGTTGGCGCGGGAGGGGGAGAGACCCAGTACTTC

size: .
V: TRBV28
J: TRBJ1-5
D: .
CDR3: CASSSRQLPQHF
DNA: TGTGCCAGCAGTTCCAGACAGCTTCCCCAGCATTTT

size: .
V: TRBV11-2
J: TRBJ2-5
D: TRBD1
CDR3: CASSWTGFQETQYF
DNA: TGTGCCAGCAGCTGGACAGGGTTCCAAGAGACCCAGTACTTC

size: medium-sized
V: TRBV18
J: TRBJ1-3
D: TRBD1
CDR3: CASSPVGQGGNTIYF
DNA: TGTGCCAGCTCACCAGTGGGACAGGGGGGAAACACCATATATTTT

size: .
V: TRBV5-1
J: TRBJ2-2
D: .
CDR3: CASSPAAYTGELFF
DNA: TGCGCCAGCAGCCCCGCCGCATACACCGGGGAGCTGTTTTTT

size: few
V: TRBV19
J: TRBJ2-1
D: .
CDR3: CASSTPPGRATPMGMHNEQFF
DNA: TGTGCCAGTAGTACCCCACCGGGCAGAGCAACCCCGATGGGTATGCACAATGAGCAGTTCTTC

size: .
V: TRBV2
J: TRBJ1-5
D: .
CDR3: CASSAGSISNQPQHF
DNA: TGTGCCAGCAGTGCGGGATCTATTAGTAATCAGCCCCAGCATTTT

size: .
V: TRBV14
J: TRBJ1-2
D: .
CDR3: CASSQDTVHGYTF
DNA: TGTGCCAGCAGCCAAGATACGGTCCATGGCTACACCTTC

size: .
V: TRBV5-4
J: TRBJ1-2
D: TRBD1
CDR3: CASSSLTGEDDYGYTF
DNA: TGTGCCAGCAGCTCATTAACAGGGGAGGATGACTATGGCTACACCTTC

size: .
V: TRBV10-3
J: TRBJ1-3
D: .
CDR3: CAIQLQVGNTIYF
DNA: TGTGCCATCCAGCTACAGGTTGGAAACACCATATATTTT

size: .
V: TRBV5-1
J: TRBJ2-7
D: .
CDR3: CASSLLGYEQYF
DNA: TGCGCCAGCAGCTTGTTAGGGTACGAGCAGTACTTC

size: once
V: TRBV28
J: TRBJ1-2
D: .
CDR3: CASSLQTGKGYGYTF
DNA: TGTGCCAGCAGTTTACAAACAGGGAAAGGATATGGCTACACCTTC

size: .
V: TRBV30
J: TRBJ1-4
D: .
CDR3: CAWGMGARGEKLFF
DNA: TGTGCCTGGGGAATGGGCGCTAGGGGTGAAAAACTGTTTTTT

size: few
V: TRBV28
J: TRBJ1-5
D: TRBD1
CDR3: CASSPGGRNQPQHF
DNA: TGTGCCAGCAGTCCAGGGGGCAGGAATCAGCCCCAGCATTTT

size: .
V: TRBV9
J: TRBJ2-7
D: .
CDR3: CASSVSGGGEVEQYF
DNA: TGTGCCAGCAGCGTATCGGGAGGGGGCGAGGTCGAGCAGTACTTC

size: .
V: TRBV27
J: TRBJ2-7
D: .
CDR3: CASSPEGLISYEQYF
DNA: TGTGCCAGCAGCCCTGAGGGGTTGATCTCCTACGAGCAGTACTTC

size: .
V: TRBV28
J: TRBJ1-2
D: TRBD1
CDR3: CASTHEGARGYTF
DNA: TGTGCCAGCACTCATGAGGGGGCGCGGGGCTACACCTTC

size: .
V: TRBV5-6
J: TRBJ2-4
D: TRBD1
CDR3: CASSPGQGFDIQYF
DNA: TGTGCCAGCAGCCCGGGACAGGGGTTTGACATTCAGTACTTC

size: .
V: TRBV5-1
J: TRBJ1-1
D: .
CDR3: CASTPLGGTGRGNTEAFF
DNA: TGCGCCAGCACCCCGCTGGGGGGCACGGGGAGAGGGAACACTGAAGCTTTCTTT

size: medium-sized
V: TRBV4-2
J: TRBJ2-7
D: .
CDR3: CASSQDLTDYYEQYF
DNA: TGTGCCAGCAGCCAAGATCTAACAGATTACTACGAGCAGTACTTC

size: .
V: TRBV11-2
J: TRBJ2-1
D: .
CDR3: CASSYGGTYNEQFF
DNA: TGTGCCAGCAGCTACGGGGGCACCTACAATGAGCAGTTCTTC

size: .
V: TRBV28
J: TRBJ1-1
D: .
CDR3: CASTSGRANTEAFF
DNA: TGTGCCAGCACCTCCGGCAGGGCGAACACTGAAGCTTTCTTT

size: .
V: TRBV15
J: TRBJ2-5
D: TRBD1
CDR3: CATSSHLGGQGTQYF
DNA: TGTGCCACCAGCAGTCATCTAGGGGGCCAGGGGACCCAGTACTTC

size: once
V: TRBV5-1
J: TRBJ1-6
D: .
CDR3: CASSLDGGFNSPLHF
DNA: TGCGCCAGCAGCTTGGATGGGGGATTTAATTCACCCCTCCACTTT

size: .
V: TRBV5-1
J: TRBJ1-4
D: TRBD1
CDR3: CASSLSGTGFEKLFF
DNA: TGCGCCAGCAGCTTGTCCGGGACAGGGTTTGAAAAACTGTTTTTT

size: .
V: TRBV5-8
J: TRBJ1-5
D: .
CDR3: CASSLVGTQPQHF
DNA: TGTGCCAGCAGCTTGGTGGGAACCCAGCCCCAGCATTTT

size: .
V: TRBV9
J: TRBJ1-2
D: .
CDR3: CASSAMTFSNYGYTF
DNA: TGTGCCAGCAGCGCAATGACATTTTCTAACTATGGCTACACCTTC

size: .
V: TRBV16
J: TRBJ2-2
D: .
CDR3: CASSQQGRGNTGELFF
DNA: TGTGCCAGCAGCCAACAGGGACGGGGGAACACCGGGGAGCTGTTTTTT

size: .
V: TRBV5-6
J: TRBJ1-6
D: .
CDR3: CASSLGRWVSPLHF
DNA: TGTGCCAGCAGTCTGGGAAGGTGGGTTTCACCCCTCCACTTT

size: .
V: TRBV5-1
J: TRBJ2-4
D: TRBD1
CDR3: CASSLGQGAYIQYF
DNA: TGCGCCAGCAGCCTAGGACAGGGGGCCTACATTCAGTACTTC

size: few
V: TRBV7-2
J: TRBJ2-2
D: TRBD1
CDR3: CASSLRGQANTGELFF
DNA: TGTGCCAGCAGCTTAAGGGGACAGGCGAACACCGGGGAGCTGTTTTTT

size: .
V: TRBV18
J: TRBJ2-7
D: .
CDR3: CASSLTGPGSYEQYF
DNA: TGTGCCAGCTCACTAACGGGGCCGGGTAGCTACGAGCAGTACTTC

size: few
V: TRBV9
J: TRBJ1-2
D: .
CDR3: CASSTEGYGYTF
DNA: TGTGCCAGCAGCACAGAAGGGTATGGCTACACCTTC

size: .
V: TRBV10-3
J: TRBJ2-7
D: TRBD1
CDR3: CAMGTGPSYEQYF
DNA: TGTGCCATGGGGACAGGGCCATCCTACGAGCAGTACTTC

size: .
V: TRBV28
J: TRBJ1-4
D: TRBD1
CDR3: CASSLVRQGASNEKLFF
DNA: TGTGCCAGCAGTTTAGTTCGTCAGGGGGCGAGTAATGAAAAACTGTTTTTT

size: .
V: TRBV18
J: TRBJ1-2
D: .
CDR3: CASSIDSESYGYTF
DNA: TGTGCCAGCTCAATCGACAGCGAGTCCTATGGCTACACCTTC

size: .
V: TRBV19
J: TRBJ2-7
D: .
CDR3: CASSIEGTYEQYF
DNA: TGTGCCAGTAGTATTGAGGGAACCTACGAGCAGTACTTC

size: .
V: TRBV14
J: TRBJ2-5
D: .
CDR3: CASSQVMVGGTQYF
DNA: TGTGCCAGCAGCCAAGTTATGGTGGGAGGGACCCAGTACTTC

size: .
V: TRBV28
J: TRBJ1-1
D: .
CDR3: CASTPRGRTNTEAFF
DNA: TGTGCCAGCACTCCCCGGGGCCGAACGAACACTGAAGCTTTCTTT

size: .
V: TRBV9
J: TRBJ2-1
D: TRBD1
CDR3: CASSQTGGAYNEQFF
DNA: TGTGCCAGCAGCCAAACAGGGGGCGCCTACAATGAGCAGTTCTTC

size: .
V: TRBV5-3
J: TRBJ1-1
D: .
CDR3: CASSSQMNTEAFF
DNA: TGTGCCAGCAGCTCTCAGATGAACACTGAAGCTTTCTTT

size: medium-sized
V: TRBV4-1
J: TRBJ2-2
D: .
CDR3: CASSQAPQGIPGELFF
DNA: TGCGCCAGCAGCCAAGCTCCCCAGGGGATCCCCGGGGAGCTGTTTTTT

size: .
V: TRBV30
J: TRBJ2-1
D: TRBD2
CDR3: CAWKASGNNEQFF
DNA: TGTGCCTGGAAGGCTAGCGGGAACAATGAGCAGTTCTTC

size: .
V: TRBV6-5
J: TRBJ2-3
D: .
CDR3: CASSYREGLGRNTQYF
DNA: TGTGCCAGCAGTTACCGCGAAGGGCTAGGTAGAAATACGCAGTATTTT

size: .
V: TRBV10-3
J: TRBJ1-3
D: .
CDR3: CAIQPGKPGNTIYF
DNA: TGTGCCATCCAACCCGGTAAACCTGGAAACACCATATATTTT

size: .
V: TRBV7-2
J: TRBJ2-7
D: .
CDR3: CASSFLRGVRYEQYF
DNA: TGTGCCAGCAGCTTCCTTCGGGGAGTTAGGTACGAGCAGTACTTC

size: .
V: TRBV7-2
J: TRBJ1-4
D: .
CDR3: CASSLGGSNEKLFF
DNA: TGTGCCAGCAGCTTGGGGGGCTCCAATGAAAAACTGTTTTTT

size: .
V: TRBV11-2
J: TRBJ2-3
D: .
CDR3: CASSRDGASTDTQYF
DNA: TGTGCCAGCAGTAGAGACGGGGCTAGCACAGATACGCAGTATTTT

size: .
V: TRBV29-1
J: TRBJ2-5
D: TRBD2
CDR3: CSVERTSGGPKTQYF
DNA: TGCAGCGTTGAGCGGACTAGCGGGGGGCCTAAGACCCAGTACTTC